These 16 T cell receptor beta chains share one sample of origin, sequenced in a study of beta chain features in type 1 diabetes. All of the isolated RNA was reverse transcribed, so expressed TCRB transcripts were sequenced. Profiled with immunoSEQ multiplex PCR; TCRdb holds only in-frame clones, not every one. The table includes hundreds of thousands of clones, over 65% detected once. Sequenced: naive CD4+ T cells from blood. These receptors came from a man aged 25-45 years in good health.

This chain connects TRBV29-1 to TRBJ2-3; TRBD1 aligns across 10 bases. The length of the CDR3 is 14 residues. The junction had 4 bases not matched to a gene; V was cut back by 3 bases and J by 4 bases. Germline loops: CDR1 SQVTM, CDR2 ANQGSEA. The CDR3 region is CSVERDRGPDTQYF. CDR3 DNA sequence: TGCAGCGTTGAGAGGGACAGGGGCCCAGATACGCAGTATTTT.

The CDR3 region is CASSQRQGDTEAFF. The CDR3 DNA sequence: TGTGCCAGCAGCCAGAGACAGGGGGACACTGAAGCTTTCTTT. This chain uses TRBV7-9 with TRBJ1-1; 9 nucleotides agree with TRBD1. J gave up 3 bases and V 5 bases, and 4 bases lay outside the gene matches. Germline V lookup: CDR1 SEHNR, CDR2 FQNEAQ (reference sequence). The CDR3 sequence is 14 residues long.

The DNA of the CDR3 is TGTGCCAGCAGCCAAGATCATGGAGATACGCAGTATTTT. Its translation is CASSQDHGDTQYF. V and J are TRBV14 and TRBJ2-3, with no clear D. CDR1 and CDR2 from the germline V gene are SGHDN and FVKESK. This CDR3 has 13 residues. V lost 0 bases to trimming and J lost 5 bases, with 6 bases between them. The full variable domain, with the rest looked up from reference TRBV14 and TRBJ2-3, is EAGVTQFPSHSVIEKGQTVTLRCDPISGHDNLYWYRRVMGKEIKFLLHFVKESKQDESGMPNNRFLAERTGGTYSTLKVQPAELEDSGVYFCASSQDHGDTQYFGPGTRLTVL.

Comments on this clone: Sequence at one end of the junction differs from germline and may be a read error. The genes are TRBV7-2 and TRBJ2-1; D possibly corresponds to TRBD2 (6 bases). CDR3 length equals 12 residues. CDR1 and CDR2 (germline): SGHTA, FQGNSA. The chain's CDR3 is CASSLEGLGRLF. In DNA form, the CDR3 reads TGTGCCAGCAGCTTAGAGGGACTTGGGAGGCTCTTC. Variable domain in full (rest from reference TRBV7-2 and TRBJ2-1): GAGVSQSPSNKVTEKGKDVELRCDPISGHTALYWYRQSLGQGLEFLIYFQGNSAPDKSGLPSDRFSAERTGGSVSTLTIQRTQQEDSAVYLCASSLEGLGRLFGPGTRLTVL.

The count of this clone is one. V usage is TRBV6-6 and J usage is TRBJ2-7; 8 bases map to TRBD1. Germline assignment: CDR1 MNHNY and CDR2 SVGAGI (reference sequence). The CDR3 extends over 15 amino acids. The trim removed 3 bases at V and 2 bases at J, leaving 6 bases unmatched. The CDR3: CASSYTDRGAYEQYF. The CDR3 DNA follows: TGTGCCAGCAGTTATACAGACAGGGGAGCCTACGAGCAGTACTTC.

The chain employs TRBV25-1 and TRBJ2-5; 8 positions match TRBD2. Germline values: CDR1 MGHDK, CDR2 SYGVNS. The CDR3 spans 18 residues. The V segment lost 1 base and the J segment 4 bases; nucleotides outside the gene matches: 14. In DNA, the CDR3 is TGTGCCAGCAGTGAATTTGGGAAGCGGGAGCGGGGAACAGAGACCCAGTACTTC. Amino acids: CASSEFGKRERGTETQYF.

This clone has a handful of counts. The V gene is TRBV5-4, the J gene TRBJ2-7; D is unclear. The CDR3 length is 16 residues. The ends were cut back, 0 bases at V and 0 bases at J, with 13 bases in the middle. Germline assignment: CDR1 SGHNT and CDR2 YYREEE (reference sequence). The CDR3 spells CASSLAGPVNSYEQYF. The CDR3 region has the DNA TGTGCCAGCAGCTTGGCCGGTCCGGTAAACTCCTACGAGCAGTACTTC.

The rearrangement joins TRBV29-1 to TRBJ2-7; D call uncertain. CDR3 length equals 14 residues. Between the trimmed V and J ends, which lost 0 bases and 4 bases, there was a span of 13 bases. CDR1 is SQVTM, CDR2 ANQGSEA, per germline. CDR3 protein: CSVEDRGGSYEQYF. CDR3 DNA: TGCAGCGTTGAAGATAGAGGCGGATCTTACGAGCAGTACTTC.

The chain recombines TRBV27 with TRBJ2-7; the match to TRBD1 covers 7 bases. The germline V gene encodes CDR1 MNHEY and CDR2 SMNVEV (reference sequence). The CDR3 contains 13 residues. Unmatched junction bases numbered 8, after V lost 5 bases and J lost 7 bases. The CDR3 spells CASSNSDRWEQYF. The CDR3 DNA reads TGTGCCAGCAGTAATTCGGACAGGTGGGAGCAGTACTTC.

The V call is TRBV29-1, the J call TRBJ1-2; tentatively, D is TRBD1 (5 bases). This CDR3 is 13 amino acids long. The V end was cut by 6 bases, the J end by 0 bases, with 11 bases between. CDR1 and CDR2 (germline): SQVTM, ANQGSEA. CDR3 bases: TGCAGCGTCTCGGGGGGAACTAACTATGGCTACACCTTC. This translates into CSVSGGTNYGYTF.

The V call is TRBV6-7, the J call TRBJ2-3; 7 nucleotides line up with TRBD1. Being an ORF, TRBV6-7 has a function that is uncertain. This CDR3 spans 15 amino acids. Trimming removed 0 bases from V and 1 base from J; junction bases left unmatched: 1. The CDR3 spells CASSYSGTGTDTQYF. In nucleotides, the CDR3 is TGTGCCAGCAGTTACTCGGGGACAGGCACAGATACGCAGTATTTT.

The genes are TRBV5-4 and TRBJ2-1, with D possibly called TRBD1 or TRBD2 (5 bases each). Germline CDR1 and CDR2: SGHNT and YYREEE (reference sequence). V gave up 4 bases and J gave up 6 bases, with 14 bases separating them. The CDR3 extends over 14 amino acids. In nucleotides, the CDR3 is TGTGCCAGCAGCCCTAGGGACCTCCCCAATGAGCAGTTCTTC. Translating gives CASSPRDLPNEQFF.

This chain connects TRBV11-2 to TRBJ2-1; TRBD1 matches at 9 bases. The CDR3 totals 15 residues. Trimming removed 0 bases from V and 8 bases from J; junction bases left unmatched: 5. Germline CDR1 SGHAT, CDR2 FQNNGV. Here the CDR3 DNA reads TGTGCCAGCAGCTTAGATGGGACAGGGCAGGATGAGCAGTTCTTC. It is translated as CASSLDGTGQDEQFF.

V gene TRBV5-6 combines with J gene TRBJ1-6; D is ambiguous. The CDR3 has 16 amino acids. Germline lookup yields CDR1 SGHDT and CDR2 YYEEEE. Trimming removed 4 bases at V and 5 bases at J, with 16 bases between. CDR3 in DNA: TGTGCCAGCAGCCAACTTAGGAATCTCGATAATTCACCCCTCCACTTT. Protein product: CASSQLRNLDNSPLHF.

The chain joins TRBV7-9 to TRBJ2-3; 7 nucleotides line up with TRBD1. V was clipped by 3 bases and J by 10 bases; unmatched bases: 7. The V gene's germline CDR1 is SEHNR and CDR2 FQNEAQ (reference sequence). This CDR3 contains 13 residues. Here the CDR3 DNA reads TGTGCCAGCAGCTTGGGCGACAGGGTGGCGCAGTATTTT. Translating it yields CASSLGDRVAQYF. Full variable domain (missing parts from reference TRBV7-9 and TRBJ2-3): DTGVSQNPRHKITKRGQNVTFRCDPISEHNRLYWYRQTLGQGPEFLTYFQNEAQLEKSRLLSDRFSAERPKGSFSTLEIQRTEQGDSAMYLCASSLGDRVAQYFGPGTRLTVL.

The chain employs TRBV14 and TRBJ2-1, with 9 bases aligning to TRBD2. Germline CDR1 SGHDN, CDR2 FVKESK. The CDR3 contains 16 residues. The junction had 9 bases not matched to a gene; V was cut back by 1 base and J by 8 bases. CDR3 nucleotide sequence: TGTGCCAGCAGCCAAGGGATTCTAGCGGGGACCGATGAGCAGTTCTTC. It is translated as CASSQGILAGTDEQFF.